This T cell receptor beta chain was captured by sequencing in a study of blood T cell repertoires in COVID-19. Original processing methods: Using reference gene primer amplification, nucleated cell counts were estimated. The assay was immunoSEQ multiplex PCR, and TCRdb's table has in-frame clones only and misses some. That table furnishes V, J and clone size, whereas the DNA furnished D and trimming. Of around 300,000 clones listed, around 87% are singletons. Between the trimmed V and J ends, which lost 3 bases and 5 bases, there was a span of 20 bases. This CDR3 contains 16 residues. Germline CDR1 and CDR2: SGHRS and YFSETQ.

The V call is TRBV5-1, the J call TRBJ1-1; no definite D call. The origin of this receptor is a man aged 50-59 years with active or convalescent COVID-19. Sequencing used peripheral blood. The CDR3 region is CASSSQTFLRRTEAFF. The CDR3 DNA is TGCGCCAGCAGCTCCCAGACGTTCTTGAGGAGAACTGAAGCTTTCTTT.